The rows below give T cell receptor beta chains drawn from one sample of a study of read filtering for tumor transcriptome and immune sequencing. Using its own MiXCR run on the reads, TCRdb lists one record per CDR3 protein. The repertoire holds about 130,000 distinct CDR3 sequences, with less than 15% as singletons. The material sequenced was a population of CD138-negative cells sorted from bone marrow. The receptors stem from a donor at least 40 years old with multiple myeloma. CDR3s include the opening cysteine and the closing phenylalanine or tryptophan. Clone size is not always given. Where it is, it says once, few, many or a class for expanded clones.

clone size	J gene	V gene	CDR3 protein
-	TRBJ2-1	TRBV3-1	CASSQGTSGRATLYYNEQFF
once	TRBJ1-1	TRBV6-1	CVSSAGGNTEAFF
-	TRBJ2-7	TRBV2	CASIRQRETSYEQCF
few	TRBJ2-4	TRBV18	CASSPGLVADIQYF
many	TRBJ1-1	TRBV12-3/TRBV12-4	CASNGQGDDTEAFF
many	TRBJ2-4	TRBV15	CATSRVRLAGENIQYF
many	TRBJ2-5	TRBV19	CASSIGGNQETQYF
many	TRBJ2-7	TRBV5-1	CASSLEAATSYEQYF
many	TRBJ2-1	TRBV6-1	CASSEETAYNEQFF
few	TRBJ2-2	TRBV4-1	CASSQGGLAGNTGELFF
few	TRBJ1-1	TRBV5-5	CASSFGQGGNTEAFF
many	TRBJ2-7	TRBV29-1	CSVVPGNYEQYF
many	TRBJ2-1	TRBV20-1	CSARGYNEQFF
many	TRBJ2-7	TRBV20-1	CSARGVGGPTYEQYF
few	TRBJ2-5	TRBV7-8	CASSSLGGGETQYF
many	TRBJ2-1	TRBV5-1	CASSLVGQGFLAGPSNEQFF
few	TRBJ2-3	TRBV4-1	CASSQTTITDTQYF
many	TRBJ1-1	TRBV7-9	CASSITGVHTEAFF
many	TRBJ1-5	TRBV5-1	CASSVGRNQPQHF
many	TRBJ2-1	TRBV6-2/TRBV6-3	CASSYSRSGVSYNEQFF
once	TRBJ1-3	TRBV13	CASSFLNSGNTIYF
many	TRBJ1-1	TRBV7-9	CASSLEQGFTEAFF
many	TRBJ1-3	TRBV20-1	CSANRGPGNTIYF
once	TRBJ2-1	TRBV10-3	CAISPQREVSYNEQFF
many	TRBJ2-1	TRBV29-1	CSARGSGSIDEQFF
many	TRBJ2-2	TRBV5-1	CASRFDRGGTGELFF
-	TRBJ2-5	TRBV7-9	CASSRLPTGETQYF
many	TRBJ2-4	TRBV11-2	CASSLVRGQGNIQYF
many	TRBJ2-1	TRBV7-6	CASSLVGSPTMQFEQFF
many	TRBJ2-7	TRBV28	CASSWSYEQYF
many	TRBJ2-5	TRBV18	CASSPPPGDEWGETQYF
many	TRBJ2-1	TRBV27	CASSLGLAGGGNEQFF
many	TRBJ2-1	TRBV5-1	CASSLGDRVSYNEQFF
-	TRBJ2-5	TRBV29-1	CSGKRDQETQYF
many	TRBJ2-3	TRBV2	CAGRPQGKTDTQYF
-	TRBJ2-1	TRBV2	CASKDRVSVNEQFF
few	TRBJ2-5	TRBV28	CASSSRPGGERGTQYF
many	TRBJ2-7	TRBV29-1	CSVEEGGSYEQYF
few	TRBJ1-3	TRBV29-1	CSATTTVSSGNTIYF
many	TRBJ2-4	TRBV4-1	CASSQGDSVGNIQYF
-	TRBJ1-1	TRBV7-9	CASSTRTGGATEAFF
few	TRBJ2-1	TRBV12-3/TRBV12-4	CASSFPEASGTYNEQFF
-	TRBJ2-2	TRBV2	CASTSAIRTGELFF
many	TRBJ1-5	TRBV7-9	CASSPGGFSNQPQHF
many	TRBJ2-1	TRBV12-3/TRBV12-4	CASNVGGGGGGVLNEQFF
-	TRBJ2-7	TRBV7-2	CASSLIAGGTSYEQYF
few	TRBJ2-2	TRBV12-3/TRBV12-4	CASSPFRDREGRTGELFF
-	TRBJ2-3	TRBV19	CASSRAGLGDTQYF
many	TRBJ2-3	TRBV28	CASSLSGTDTQYF
many	TRBJ2-1	TRBV12-3/TRBV12-4	CASSFSGEQFF
many	TRBJ1-6	TRBV20-1	CSARDPSRRTSSYNSPLHF
many	TRBJ1-1	TRBV18	CASSPPSRQSYTEAFF